This T cell receptor (beta chain) was profiled in a study of shared T cell receptors in the human thymus. Clones were read by immunoSEQ multiplex PCR, and TCRdb kept only the in-frame ones, dropping some. This repertoire shows 640,000 or so clones, around 87% found once; its top ten account for approximately 0.0097%. Germline-derived CDR1 and CDR2 are ENHRY and SYGVKD. Losses at the gene ends were 6 bases for V and 5 bases for J; bases not matched to a gene: 10. The CDR3 covers 16 residues. The same sample was also used in a study of human thymus T cells. That work contributes: Resected material from corrective heart surgery provided the thymus tissue analysed. In thymic and blood repertoires alike, V and J usage looked biased.

This sequence joins TRBV10-3 and TRBJ1-1, with 12 bases matching TRBD1. The sequencing input was thymocytes. The receptor was isolated from a boy less than two years old with a congenital heart defect. As DNA, the CDR3 is TGTGCCATCAGGTCAATTGGGACAGGGGGCAGAACTGAAGCTTTCTTT. Translated, it gives CAIRSIGTGGRTEAFF.